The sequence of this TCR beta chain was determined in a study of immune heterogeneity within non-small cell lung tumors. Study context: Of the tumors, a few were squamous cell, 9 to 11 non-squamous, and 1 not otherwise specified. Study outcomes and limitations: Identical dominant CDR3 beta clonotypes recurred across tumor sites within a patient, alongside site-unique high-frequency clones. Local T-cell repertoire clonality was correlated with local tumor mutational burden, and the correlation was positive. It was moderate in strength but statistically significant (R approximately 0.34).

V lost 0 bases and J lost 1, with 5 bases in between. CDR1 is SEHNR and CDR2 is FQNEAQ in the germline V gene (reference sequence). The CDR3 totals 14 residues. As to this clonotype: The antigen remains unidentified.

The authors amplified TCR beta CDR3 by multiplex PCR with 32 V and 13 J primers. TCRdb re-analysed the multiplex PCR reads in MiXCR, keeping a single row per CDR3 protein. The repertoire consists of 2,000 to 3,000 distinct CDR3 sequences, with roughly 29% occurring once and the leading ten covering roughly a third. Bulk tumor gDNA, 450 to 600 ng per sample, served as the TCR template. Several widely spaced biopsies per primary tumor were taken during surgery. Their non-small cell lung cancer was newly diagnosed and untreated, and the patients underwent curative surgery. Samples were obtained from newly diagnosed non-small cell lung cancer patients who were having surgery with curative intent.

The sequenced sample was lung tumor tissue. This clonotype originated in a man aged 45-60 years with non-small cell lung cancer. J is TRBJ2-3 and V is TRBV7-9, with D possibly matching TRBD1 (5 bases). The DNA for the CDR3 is TGTGCCAGCAGCTTAGCAGGGGGCACAGATACGCAGTATTTT. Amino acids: CASSLAGGTDTQYF.